The clone carrying this TCR beta chain was seen only a few times. What it recognizes is unknown. These data originate in a study of cytotoxic CD8 clonotypes in ibrutinib-treated CLL. About the study: In all, under twelve patients were relapsed/refractory, approximately 14 were treatment-naive and roughly 18 were IGHV unmutated.

V gave up 1 base and J gave up 2 bases; unmatched junction bases: 2. CDR1 is SNHLY, CDR2 FYNNEI, per germline. CDR3 size: 14 residues. Whole-study findings and limits: Sampling times (in sustained-remission versus progressing patients) were not the same.

The method was immunoSEQ multiplex PCR; TCRdb's version includes in-frame clones alone and lacks a portion of them. The table shows 20,000 to 25,000 clones, with over 55% occurring only once. The chain couples TRBV2 to TRBJ2-7, with 7 bases identical to TRBD1. Sample: PBMCs, taken after 12 months of ibrutinib treatment. The receptor was isolated from a human donor with chronic lymphocytic leukemia. The CDR3 region is CASSEGTGTYEQYF. CDR3 nucleotide sequence: TGTGCCAGCAGTGAAGGGACAGGAACCTACGAGCAGTACTTC.